The clone carrying this TCR beta chain was seen just once. Its antigen is still unknown. This CDR3 spans 13 amino acids. V lost 1 base, J lost 2 bases, and 0 bases stayed unmatched. Germline-derived CDR1 and CDR2 are DFQATT and SNEGSKA (reference sequence). CD8+CD57+ cell expansion, shown by flow cytometry, had occurred in the patients selected for sequencing. The diagnosis in all patients was severe acquired aplastic anemia. This entry belongs to a study of CD8+CD57+ T cells in acquired aplastic anemia. Study context: Sorted CD4+ and CD8+ cells yielded DNA averaging about 2.9 ug. Study-wide points: Patients and controls shared 25 to 35 CD8+ CDR3 sequences, which appeared highly expressed in patients and within their immunodominant clones.

It was genomic DNA that served as the template for profiling TCR beta VDJ and CDR3. TCRdb independently ran MiXCR on the reads; one entry per CDR3 protein. The sample includes roughly 170,000 distinct CDR3 sequences, about 44% of them seen just once. The TCR sequence derives from a human donor with aplastic anemia. The chain recombines TRBV20-1 with TRBJ1-2; 8 positions match TRBD1. The sample consisted of sorted CD4+, CD8+, or CD8+CD57+ T cells (not recorded which) from PBMCs. DNA for the CDR3: TGCAGTGCTAGAGCAGGGGGCAACTATGGCTACACCTTC. The encoded protein is CSARAGGNYGYTF.